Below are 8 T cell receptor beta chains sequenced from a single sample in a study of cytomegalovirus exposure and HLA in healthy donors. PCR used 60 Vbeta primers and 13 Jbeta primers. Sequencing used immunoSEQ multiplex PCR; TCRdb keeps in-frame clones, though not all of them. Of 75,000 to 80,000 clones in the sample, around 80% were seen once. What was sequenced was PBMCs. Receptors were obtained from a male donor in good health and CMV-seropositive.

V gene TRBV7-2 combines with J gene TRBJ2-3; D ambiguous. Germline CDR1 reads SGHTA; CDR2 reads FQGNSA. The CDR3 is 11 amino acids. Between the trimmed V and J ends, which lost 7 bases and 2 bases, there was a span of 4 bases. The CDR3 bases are TGTGCCAGCACCCTCACAGATACGCAGTATTTT. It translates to CASTLTDTQYF.

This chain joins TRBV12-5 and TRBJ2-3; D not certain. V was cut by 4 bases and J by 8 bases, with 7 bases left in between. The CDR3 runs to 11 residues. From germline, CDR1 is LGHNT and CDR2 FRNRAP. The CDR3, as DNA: TGTGCTAGTGGTTCGACTCTTACGCAGTATTTT. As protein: CASGSTLTQYF.

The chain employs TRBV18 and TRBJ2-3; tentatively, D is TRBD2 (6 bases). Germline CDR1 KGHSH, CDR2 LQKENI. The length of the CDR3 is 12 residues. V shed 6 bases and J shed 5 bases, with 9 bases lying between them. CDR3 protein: CASSQAGDTQYF. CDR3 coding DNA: TGTGCCAGCTCTCAAGCGGGAGATACGCAGTATTTT.

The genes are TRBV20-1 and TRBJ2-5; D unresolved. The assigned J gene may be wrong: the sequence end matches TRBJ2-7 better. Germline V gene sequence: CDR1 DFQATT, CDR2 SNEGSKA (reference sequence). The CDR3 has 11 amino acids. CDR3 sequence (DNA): TGCAGTGCTAGGAACAGCTACGAGCAGTACTTC. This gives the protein CSARNSYEQYF.

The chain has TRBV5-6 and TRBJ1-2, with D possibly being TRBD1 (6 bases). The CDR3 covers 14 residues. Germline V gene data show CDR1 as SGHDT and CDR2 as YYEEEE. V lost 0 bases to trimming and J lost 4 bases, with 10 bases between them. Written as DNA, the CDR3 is TGTGCCAGCAGCTTGGGACCACAGGGCTATGGCTACACCTTC. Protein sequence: CASSLGPQGYGYTF.

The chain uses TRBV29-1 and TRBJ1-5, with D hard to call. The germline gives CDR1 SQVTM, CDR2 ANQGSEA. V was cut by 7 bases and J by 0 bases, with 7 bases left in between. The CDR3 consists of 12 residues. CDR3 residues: CSARDSNQPQHF. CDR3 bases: TGCAGCGCCCGGGATAGCAATCAGCCCCAGCATTTT.

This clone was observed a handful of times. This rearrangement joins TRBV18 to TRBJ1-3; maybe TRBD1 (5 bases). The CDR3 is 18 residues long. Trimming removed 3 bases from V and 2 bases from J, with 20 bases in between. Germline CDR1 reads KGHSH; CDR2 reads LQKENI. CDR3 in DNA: TGTGCCAGCTCACCTTTATTCGACAGCTCCCTCGCTGGAAACACCATATATTTT. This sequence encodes CASSPLFDSSLAGNTIYF.

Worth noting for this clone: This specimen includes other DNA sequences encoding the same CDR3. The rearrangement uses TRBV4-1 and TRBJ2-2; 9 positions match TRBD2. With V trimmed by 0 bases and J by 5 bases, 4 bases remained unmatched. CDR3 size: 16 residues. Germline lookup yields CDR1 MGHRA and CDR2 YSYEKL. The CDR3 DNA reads TGCGCCAGCAGCCAAGATAGCGGGAGAAATACCGGGGAGCTGTTTTTT. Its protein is CASSQDSGRNTGELFF.